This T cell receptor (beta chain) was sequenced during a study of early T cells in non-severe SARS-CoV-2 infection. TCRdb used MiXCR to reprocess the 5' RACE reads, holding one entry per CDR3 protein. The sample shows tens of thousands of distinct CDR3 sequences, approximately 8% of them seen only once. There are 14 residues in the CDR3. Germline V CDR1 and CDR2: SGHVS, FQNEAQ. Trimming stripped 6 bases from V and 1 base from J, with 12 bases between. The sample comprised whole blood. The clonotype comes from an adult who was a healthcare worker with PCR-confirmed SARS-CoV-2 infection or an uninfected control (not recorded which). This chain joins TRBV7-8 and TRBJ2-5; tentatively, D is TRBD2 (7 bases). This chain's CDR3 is CASSGGGSQETQYF. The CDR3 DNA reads TGTGCCAGCAGTGGCGGGGGCTCCCAAGAGACCCAGTACTTC. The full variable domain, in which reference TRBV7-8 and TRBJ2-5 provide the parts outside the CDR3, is GAGVSQSPRYKVAKRGQDVALRCDPISGHVSLFWYQQALGQGPEFLTYFQNEAQLDKSGLPSDRFFAERPEGSVSTLKIQRTQQEDSAVYLCASSGGGSQETQYFGPGTRLLVL.